These 10 T cell receptor beta chains were sequenced from one sample in a study of type 1 regulatory T cells. TCRdb re-derived calls from the reads in MiXCR, one entry per CDR3 protein. The data show 80,000 to 100,000 distinct CDR3 sequences, with around a third seen just once and less than 2.5% held by the top ten. Source material: CD4+ T cells, either the whole sample or a sorted fraction (not recorded which). The receptors were gathered from a human donor in good health.

This clonotype was seen more than once but under ten times. The rearrangement uses TRBV11-1 and TRBJ2-2; D is uncertain. There are 16 residues in the CDR3. The ends were cut back, 1 base at V and 5 bases at J, with 14 bases in the middle. CDR1 and CDR2 from the germline V gene are SGHAT and FQDESV (reference sequence). This CDR3 reads CASSLGWSSGTGELFF. The CDR3 DNA sequence: TGTGCCAGCAGCTTAGGTTGGTCGTCCGGGACCGGGGAGCTGTTTTTT.

This clonotype was seen a few times. The chain recombines TRBV18 with TRBJ2-5; TRBD1 matches at 8 bases. Germline V CDR1 and CDR2: KGHSH, LQKENI. This CDR3 comprises 14 residues. The junction had 6 bases not matched to a gene; V was cut back by 4 bases and J by 5 bases. CDR3 sequence reads: CASSQDRGLETQYF. The DNA of the CDR3 is TGTGCCAGCTCACAAGACAGGGGATTGGAGACCCAGTACTTC.

This chain uses TRBV6-2 or TRBV6-3 with TRBJ2-1; the match to TRBD2 covers 9 bases. In germline, CDR1 is MNHEY, CDR2 SVGEGT. The CDR3 contains 16 residues. V lost 7 bases to trimming and J lost 4 bases; unmatched junction nucleotides: 11. For the CDR3, the DNA is TGTGCCAGCACGGCTAGCGGGATCCCAAGGTACAATGAGCAGTTCTTC. It translates to CASTASGIPRYNEQFF.

This clonotype was counted once. This chain uses TRBV30 with TRBJ1-3, with D perhaps matching TRBD1 (5 bases). V shed 3 bases and J shed 4 bases, with 10 bases lying between them. This CDR3 contains 13 residues. CDR1 is GTSNPN and CDR2 is SVGIG in the germline V gene (reference sequence). CDR3: CAWSLTEGNTIYF. The CDR3 bases are TGTGCCTGGAGCCTGACAGAAGGAAACACCATATATTTT.

The chain uses TRBV7-9 and TRBJ2-3, with D perhaps given as TRBD1 or TRBD2 (6 bases each). The germline CDR1 and CDR2 sequences are SEHNR and FQNEAQ (reference sequence). The V end lost 6 bases, the J end lost 1 base, and 20 bases lay between the germline ends. This CDR3 contains 17 residues. CDR3 residues: CASREIRAGHRTDTQYF. For the CDR3, the DNA is TGTGCCAGCAGAGAGATCCGGGCGGGACACCGCACAGATACGCAGTATTTT.

This clonotype was detected a few times. This sequence joins TRBV5-1 and TRBJ2-3; 14 bases match TRBD2. Germline CDR1 is SGHRS and CDR2 is YFSETQ. The CDR3 is 17 amino acids. V lost 2 bases to trimming and J lost 5 bases; unmatched junction nucleotides: 7. Here the CDR3 reads CASSLGTSGSKGDTQYF. The CDR3 nucleotides read TGCGCCAGCAGCTTAGGGACTAGCGGGAGTAAAGGAGATACGCAGTATTTT. Full variable domain (missing parts from reference TRBV5-1 and TRBJ2-3): KAGVTQTPRYLIKTRGQQVTLSCSPISGHRSVSWYQQTPGQGLQFLFEYFSETQRNKGNFPGRFSGRQFSNSRSEMNVSTLELGDSALYLCASSLGTSGSKGDTQYFGPGTRLTVL.

There are a few counts of this clonotype. The J gene is TRBJ1-1, the V gene TRBV12-3 or TRBV12-4, with D perhaps matching TRBD1 (6 bases). The CDR3 sequence is 13 residues long. Trimming removed 4 bases from V and 5 bases from J, with 11 bases in between. The CDR3: CASSSQGRTEAFF. In DNA, the CDR3 is TGTGCCAGCAGTTCACAGGGAAGGACTGAAGCTTTCTTT.

This clonotype was recorded a few times. The rearrangement links TRBV5-6 to TRBJ1-2; tentative D call: TRBD1 (6 bases). The CDR3 covers 15 residues. Germline V gene lookup returns CDR1 SGHDT and CDR2 YYEEEE. V shed 3 bases and J shed 2 bases, with 14 bases lying between them. The DNA for the CDR3 is TGTGCCAGCAGCTCGTCAGGGGTTGGGAACTATGGCTACACCTTC. Translating gives CASSSSGVGNYGYTF.

The chain's CDR3 is CASSRLRLNTEAFF. The CDR3 nucleotides read TGTGCCAGCAGCCGCCTGAGACTGAACACTGAAGCTTTCTTT. The chain is built from TRBV11-2 and TRBJ1-1; D gene uncertain. Germline V gene lookup returns CDR1 SGHAT and CDR2 FQNNGV. The V and J ends lost 5 bases and 0 bases respectively, with 10 bases between them. CDR3 length: 14 amino acids.

The chain employs TRBV11-2 and TRBJ2-1; D uncertain. V was pared by 5 bases and J by 9 bases, with 8 bases between. Germline V CDR1 and CDR2: SGHAT, FQNNGV. The CDR3 is 11 residues long. The CDR3 loop is CASSIRGEQFF. DNA of the CDR3: TGTGCCAGCAGCATCCGCGGTGAGCAGTTCTTC.